Included here is one T cell receptor beta chain sequence, with context. Its antigen is still unknown. This sample was taken from a study of T cell repertoires in cytomegalovirus infection. Study-wide context: CMV infection together with matching HLA type was indicated by public TCR beta signatures.

Germline V gives CDR1 MNHEY, CDR2 SMNVEV (reference sequence). V was pared by 3 bases and J by 0 bases, with 13 bases between. The CDR3 consists of 16 residues. Overall study findings and caveats: Clonotypes of TCR beta that were HLA-C-restricted and CMV-specific dominated the ex vivo response.

TCRdb re-called the reads with MiXCR, one entry per CDR3 protein. There are about 920,000 distinct CDR3 sequences in the sample; about 33% occur only once, and 10% to 15% lies in the top ten. This sequence joins TRBV27 and TRBJ2-3; D gene ambiguous. The specimen comprised cultured CD8+ T cells from PBMCs, sampled from culture after CMV antigen stimulation. This TCR derives from a human donor in good health (CMV status not recorded). Some clones in this sample may be carry-over from other donors' samples. The CDR3 sequence: CASSFGLTASTDTQYF. CDR3 DNA: TGTGCCAGCAGTTTTGGGTTGACCGCTAGCACAGATACGCAGTATTTT.